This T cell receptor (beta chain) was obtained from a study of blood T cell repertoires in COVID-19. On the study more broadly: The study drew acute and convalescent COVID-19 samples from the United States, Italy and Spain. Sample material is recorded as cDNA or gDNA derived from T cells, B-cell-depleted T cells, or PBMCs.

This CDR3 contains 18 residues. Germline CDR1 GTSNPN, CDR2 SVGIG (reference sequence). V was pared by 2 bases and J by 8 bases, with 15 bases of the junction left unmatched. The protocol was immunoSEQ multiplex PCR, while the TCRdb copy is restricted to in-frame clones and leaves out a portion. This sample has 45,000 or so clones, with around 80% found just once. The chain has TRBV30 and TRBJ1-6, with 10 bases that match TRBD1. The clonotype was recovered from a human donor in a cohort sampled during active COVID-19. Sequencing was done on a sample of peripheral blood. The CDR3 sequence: CAWSHPPDRGYWDSPLHF. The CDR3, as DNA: TGTGCCTGGAGTCACCCACCGGACAGGGGGTATTGGGATTCACCCCTCCACTTT. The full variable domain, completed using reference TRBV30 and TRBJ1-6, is SQTIHQWPATLVQPVGSPLSLECTVEGTSNPNLYWYRQAAGRGLQLLFYSVGIGQISSEVPQNLSASRPQDRQFILSSKKLLLSDSGFYLCAWSHPPDRGYWDSPLHFGNGTRLTVT.